This entry describes one TCR beta chain. This sample stems from a study of cytomegalovirus exposure and HLA in healthy donors. The PCR had 60 Vbeta and 13 Jbeta primers. Here immunoSEQ multiplex PCR was the method, and the copy in TCRdb shows in-frame clones only, minus some. This sample has approximately 150,000 clones; roughly 70% occur once, and the top ten carry about 4.1%. Sequenced input: PBMCs. The receptor was isolated from a man aged 55 to 70 in good health and CMV-seronegative.

The DNA of the CDR3 is TGTGCCAGCAGCTTAGCAGGGATCGAGGGCACTGAAGCTTTCTTT. Encoded protein: CASSLAGIEGTEAFF. The chain joins TRBV7-8 to TRBJ1-1; D is uncertain. There are 15 residues in the CDR3. Trimming cost V 0 bases and J 4 bases, with 12 bases left between them. From germline, CDR1 is SGHVS and CDR2 FQNEAQ.